The 12 T cell receptor beta chains reported below all come from one sample, sequenced in a study of cytomegalovirus exposure and HLA in healthy donors. The PCR ran on 60 Vbeta and 13 Jbeta primers. TCRdb keeps only in-frame clones here, not all; method: immunoSEQ multiplex PCR. The sample includes about 150,000 clones, 50% to 75% of them seen just once. The sample consisted of PBMCs. All receptors come from a woman aged 40 to 49 in good health and CMV-seronegative.

This clone was detected a few times. The chain carries TRBV19 and TRBJ2-2; 9 bases are shared with TRBD1. This CDR3 has 14 amino acids. Losses at the gene ends were 9 bases for V and 12 bases for J; bases not matched to a gene: 14. Germline CDR1 reads LNHDA; CDR2 reads SQIVND (reference sequence). CDR3 DNA: TGTGCCAGCGAGAGGACAGGGGAGGTCAGAAAGCTGTTTTTT. Translated, it gives CASERTGEVRKLFF.

The chain has TRBV28 and TRBJ2-1, with TRBD1 matching 7 bases. CDR1 is MDHEN and CDR2 is SYDVKM in the germline V gene. With 4 bases clipped from V and 5 bases from J, the junction kept 17 bases outside the gene matches. The length of the CDR3 is 18 residues. The CDR3, as DNA: TGTGCCAGCAGTTCCACCCCGGCCCGGACAGGCCCTGACAATGAGCAGTTCTTC. This translates into CASSSTPARTGPDNEQFF.

This chain connects TRBV5-4 to TRBJ1-6; TRBD1 aligns across 10 bases. Germline-derived CDR1 and CDR2 are SGHNT and YYREEE (reference sequence). V gave up 2 bases and J gave up 9 bases; unmatched junction bases: 2. CDR3 size: 14 residues. CDR3 sequence (DNA): TGTGCCAGCAGCTTCCGGGACAGGGGTTCACCCCTCCACTTT. As protein: CASSFRDRGSPLHF. The variable domain in full, with the rest retrieved from reference TRBV5-4 and TRBJ1-6, is ETGVTQSPTHLIKTRGQQVTLRCSSQSGHNTVSWYQQALGQGPQFIFQYYREEENGRGNFPPRFSGLQFPNYSSELNVNALELDDSALYLCASSFRDRGSPLHFGNGTRLTVT.

CDR3 nucleotide sequence: TGCAGCGTGGGGGGAAGGCCTAACTATGGCTACACCTTC. Translation gives CSVGGRPNYGYTF. The V gene is TRBV29-1, the J gene TRBJ1-2, with D perhaps TRBD1 (5 bases). Looked up from germline, CDR1 is SQVTM and CDR2 is ANQGSEA. The CDR3 totals 13 residues. V was trimmed by 6 bases and J by 0 bases, leaving 11 bases between them.

The rearrangement uses TRBV5-6 and TRBJ2-1; a possible D gene is TRBD2 (6 bases). The CDR3 is 17 amino acids. The ends were cut back, 0 bases at V and 5 bases at J, with 18 bases in the middle. CDR1 is SGHDT and CDR2 is YYEEEE in the germline V gene. CDR3 DNA sequence: TGTGCCAGCAGCTTGGGTCTAGGAGGAGGGAACCACAATGAGCAGTTCTTC. This gives the protein CASSLGLGGGNHNEQFF.

The chain uses TRBV14 and TRBJ1-2, with no clear D. In germline, CDR1 is SGHDN, CDR2 FVKESK. The CDR3 spans 13 residues. Trimming cost V 4 bases and J 6 bases, with 12 bases left between them. CDR3 sequence (DNA): TGTGCCAGCAGCCTAACCCCCGGTAATGGCTACACCTTC. It codes for CASSLTPGNGYTF. Supplemented by reference TRBV14 and TRBJ1-2, the full variable domain reads EAGVTQFPSHSVIEKGQTVTLRCDPISGHDNLYWYRRVMGKEIKFLLHFVKESKQDESGMPNNRFLAERTGGTYSTLKVQPAELEDSGVYFCASSLTPGNGYTFGSGTRLTVV.

This chain links TRBV5-4 with TRBJ2-3; TRBD1 matches at 9 bases. V gave up 4 bases and J gave up 6 bases; unmatched junction bases: 12. The CDR3 is 16 amino acids. Germline-derived CDR1 and CDR2 are SGHNT and YYREEE (reference sequence). The CDR3 loop reads CASSPRQGGIGDTQYF. The CDR3 nucleotides read TGTGCCAGCAGCCCACGACAGGGGGGGATAGGGGATACGCAGTATTTT.

This clone has more than one count but fewer than ten. This chain joins TRBV6-5 and TRBJ2-3, with D tentatively TRBD2 (5 bases). Trimming stripped 0 bases from V and 1 base from J, with 5 bases between. Germline lookup yields CDR1 MNHEY and CDR2 SVGAGI. This CDR3 contains 14 residues. The chain's CDR3 is CASSYSGGTDTQYF. The CDR3 DNA follows: TGTGCCAGCAGTTACTCCGGGGGCACAGATACGCAGTATTTT.

Here the CDR3 reads CASRTGGKSPLHF. The CDR3 DNA follows: TGTGCCAGCAGGACAGGGGGCAAATCACCCCTCCACTTT. The V call is TRBV5-4, the J call TRBJ1-6; 10 bases are shared with TRBD1. In germline, CDR1 is SGHNT, CDR2 YYREEE (reference sequence). V lost 5 bases, J lost 10 bases, and 3 bases stayed unmatched. The CDR3 has 13 residues. Based on the CDR3 plus reference TRBV5-4 and TRBJ1-6, the full variable domain is ETGVTQSPTHLIKTRGQQVTLRCSSQSGHNTVSWYQQALGQGPQFIFQYYREEENGRGNFPPRFSGLQFPNYSSELNVNALELDDSALYLCASRTGGKSPLHFGNGTRLTVT.

The chain has TRBV11-1 and TRBJ2-7, with 8 bases lining up with TRBD2. From germline, CDR1 is SGHAT and CDR2 FQDESV (reference sequence). The CDR3 runs to 15 residues. The ends lost 4 bases at V and 4 bases at J; junction bases unmatched: 9. The CDR3 DNA is TGTGCCAGCAGCTCACCCGGGGGGGCGTCTTACGAGCAGTACTTC. Protein sequence: CASSSPGGASYEQYF.

V and J are TRBV5-1 and TRBJ2-6, with 8 bases fitting TRBD1. CDR1 is SGHRS, CDR2 YFSETQ, per germline. Trimming cost V 4 bases and J 4 bases; bases outside gene matches: 7. This CDR3 is 16 amino acids long. CDR3 sequence (DNA): TGCGCCAGCAGCGGAGGACAGGGTTTGGGGGCCAACGTCCTGACTTTC. It translates to CASSGGQGLGANVLTF.

This rearrangement joins TRBV15 to TRBJ1-2; D is possibly TRBD1 (6 bases). This CDR3 has 14 residues. Germline V lookup: CDR1 LNHNV, CDR2 YYDKDF (reference sequence). V was clipped by 4 bases and J by 1 base, with 10 bases between them. The CDR3 loop reads CATSKDRFNYGYTF. CDR3 bases: TGTGCCACCAGCAAGGACAGATTTAACTATGGCTACACCTTC.